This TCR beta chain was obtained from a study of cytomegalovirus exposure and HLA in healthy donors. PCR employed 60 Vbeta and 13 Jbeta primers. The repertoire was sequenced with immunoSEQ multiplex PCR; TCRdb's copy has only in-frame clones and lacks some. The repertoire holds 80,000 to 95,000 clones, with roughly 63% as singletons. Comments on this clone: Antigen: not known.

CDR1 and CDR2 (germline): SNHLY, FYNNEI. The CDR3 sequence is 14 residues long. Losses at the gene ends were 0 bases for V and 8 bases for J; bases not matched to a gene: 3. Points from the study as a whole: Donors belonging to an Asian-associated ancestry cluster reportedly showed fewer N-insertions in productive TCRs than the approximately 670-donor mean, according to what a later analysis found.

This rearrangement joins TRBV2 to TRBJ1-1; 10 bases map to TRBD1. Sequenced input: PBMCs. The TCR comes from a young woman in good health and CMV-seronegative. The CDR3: CASSEAGTGVEAFF. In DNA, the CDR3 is TGTGCCAGCAGTGAAGCGGGGACAGGGGTAGAAGCTTTCTTT.